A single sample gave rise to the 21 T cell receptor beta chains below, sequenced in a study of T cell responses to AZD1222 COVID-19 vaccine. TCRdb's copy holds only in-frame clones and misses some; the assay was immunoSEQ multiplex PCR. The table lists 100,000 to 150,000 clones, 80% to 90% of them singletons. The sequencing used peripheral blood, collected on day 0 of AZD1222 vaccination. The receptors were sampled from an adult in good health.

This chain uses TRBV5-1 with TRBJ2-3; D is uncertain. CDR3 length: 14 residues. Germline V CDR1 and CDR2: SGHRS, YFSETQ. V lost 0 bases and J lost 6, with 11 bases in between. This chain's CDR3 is CASSLGKERDTQYF. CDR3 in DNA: TGCGCCAGCAGCTTGGGGAAGGAGAGGGATACGCAGTATTTT.

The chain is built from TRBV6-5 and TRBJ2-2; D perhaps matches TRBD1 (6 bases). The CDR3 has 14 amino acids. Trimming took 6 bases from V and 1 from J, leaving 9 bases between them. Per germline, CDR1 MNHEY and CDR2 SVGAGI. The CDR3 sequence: CASRKGQNTGELFF. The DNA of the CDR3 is TGTGCCAGCAGGAAGGGACAGAACACCGGGGAGCTGTTTTTT.

The CDR3 protein is CSADRGGTEAFF. The DNA for the CDR3 is TGCAGCGCCGACAGGGGTGGGACTGAAGCTTTCTTT. The chain is built from TRBV29-1 and TRBJ1-1, with 8 bases lining up with TRBD1. There are 12 residues in the CDR3. The V gene's germline CDR1 is SQVTM and CDR2 ANQGSEA. Trimming took 7 bases from V and 5 from J; bases not matched to a gene: 6.

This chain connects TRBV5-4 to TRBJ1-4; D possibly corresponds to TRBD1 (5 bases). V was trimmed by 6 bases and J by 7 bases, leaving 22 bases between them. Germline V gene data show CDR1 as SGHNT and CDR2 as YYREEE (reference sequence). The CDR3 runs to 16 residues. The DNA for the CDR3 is TGTGCCAGCACTACCGGCCCGCAGGCAGGGAGTGAAAAACTGTTTTTT. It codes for CASTTGPQAGSEKLFF.

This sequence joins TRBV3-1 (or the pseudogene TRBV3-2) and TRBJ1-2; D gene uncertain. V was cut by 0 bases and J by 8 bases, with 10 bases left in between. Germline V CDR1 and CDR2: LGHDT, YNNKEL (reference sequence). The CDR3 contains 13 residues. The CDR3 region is CASSQESGVGYTF. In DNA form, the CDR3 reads TGTGCCAGCAGCCAAGAGTCCGGGGTCGGCTACACCTTC.

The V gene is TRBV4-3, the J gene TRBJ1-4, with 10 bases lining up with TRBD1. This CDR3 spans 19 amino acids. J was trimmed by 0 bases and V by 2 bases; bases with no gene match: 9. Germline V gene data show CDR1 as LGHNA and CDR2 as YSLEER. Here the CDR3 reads CASSQSPGTGASTNEKLFF. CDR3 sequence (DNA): TGCGCCAGCAGCCAATCCCCCGGGACAGGGGCTTCAACTAATGAAAAACTGTTTTTT.

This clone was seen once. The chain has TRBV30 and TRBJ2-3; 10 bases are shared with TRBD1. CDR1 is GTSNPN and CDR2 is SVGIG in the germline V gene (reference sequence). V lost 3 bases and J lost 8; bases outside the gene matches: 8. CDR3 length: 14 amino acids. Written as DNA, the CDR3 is TGTGCCTGGAGAAGACAGGGGGCTATCGGTACGCAGTATTTT. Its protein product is CAWRRQGAIGTQYF.

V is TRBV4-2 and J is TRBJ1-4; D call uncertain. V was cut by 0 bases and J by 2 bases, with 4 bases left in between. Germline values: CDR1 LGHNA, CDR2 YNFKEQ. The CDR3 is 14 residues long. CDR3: CASSQEATNEKLFF. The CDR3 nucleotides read TGTGCCAGCAGCCAAGAGGCCACTAATGAAAAACTGTTTTTT.

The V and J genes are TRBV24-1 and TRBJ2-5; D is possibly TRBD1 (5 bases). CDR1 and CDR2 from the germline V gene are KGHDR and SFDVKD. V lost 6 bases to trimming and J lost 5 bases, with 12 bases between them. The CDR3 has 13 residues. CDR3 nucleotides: TGTGCCACCAGTCGGCAGGGTTGGGAGACCCAGTACTTC. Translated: CATSRQGWETQYF.

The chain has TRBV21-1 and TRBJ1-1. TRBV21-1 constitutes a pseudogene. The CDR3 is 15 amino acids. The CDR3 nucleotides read TGTGCCAGCAGCACCTTCGGGACGGTGAACACTGAAGCTTTCTTT. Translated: CASSTFGTVNTEAFF.

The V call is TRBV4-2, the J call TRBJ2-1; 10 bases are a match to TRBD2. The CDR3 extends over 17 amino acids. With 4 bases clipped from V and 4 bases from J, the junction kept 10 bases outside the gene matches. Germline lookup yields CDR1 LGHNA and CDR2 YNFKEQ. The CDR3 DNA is TGTGCCAGCAGCCCGGGGGCAGCGGGAGGGCCTTACAATGAGCAGTTCTTC. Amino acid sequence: CASSPGAAGGPYNEQFF.

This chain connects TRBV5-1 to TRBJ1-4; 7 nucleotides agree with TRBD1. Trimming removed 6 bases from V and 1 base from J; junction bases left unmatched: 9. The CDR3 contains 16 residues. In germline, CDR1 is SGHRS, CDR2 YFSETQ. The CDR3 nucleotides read TGCGCCAGCACCGAGACAGGGCCCGAAACTAATGAAAAACTGTTTTTT. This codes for CASTETGPETNEKLFF.

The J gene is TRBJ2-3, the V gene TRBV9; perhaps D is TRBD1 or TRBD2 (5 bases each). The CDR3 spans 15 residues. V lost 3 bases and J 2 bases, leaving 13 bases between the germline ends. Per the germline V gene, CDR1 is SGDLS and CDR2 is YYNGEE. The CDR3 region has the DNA TGTGCCAGCAGCGCCACCGGGACGCCCACAGATACGCAGTATTTT. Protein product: CASSATGTPTDTQYF.

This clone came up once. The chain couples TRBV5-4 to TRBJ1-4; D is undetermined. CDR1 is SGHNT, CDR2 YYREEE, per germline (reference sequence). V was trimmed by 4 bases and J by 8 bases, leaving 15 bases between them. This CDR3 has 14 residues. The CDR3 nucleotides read TGTGCCAGCAGCAGATCCGAGGGAGGGGAAAAACTGTTTTTT. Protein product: CASSRSEGGEKLFF.

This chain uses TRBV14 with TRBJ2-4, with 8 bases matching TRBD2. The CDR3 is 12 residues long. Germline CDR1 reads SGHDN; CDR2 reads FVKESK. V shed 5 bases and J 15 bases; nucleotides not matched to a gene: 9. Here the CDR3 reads CASSTGTSFPYF. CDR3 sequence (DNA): TGTGCCAGCAGCACCGGGACTAGTTTTCCGTACTTC. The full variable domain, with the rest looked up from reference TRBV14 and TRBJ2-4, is EAGVTQFPSHSVIEKGQTVTLRCDPISGHDNLYWYRRVMGKEIKFLLHFVKESKQDESGMPNNRFLAERTGGTYSTLKVQPAELEDSGVYFCASSTGTSFPYFGAGTRLSVL.

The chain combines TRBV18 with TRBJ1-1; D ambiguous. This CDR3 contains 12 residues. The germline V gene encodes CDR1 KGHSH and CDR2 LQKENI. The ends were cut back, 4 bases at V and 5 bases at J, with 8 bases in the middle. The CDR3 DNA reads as TGTGCCAGCTCACAAGGGATTACTGAAGCTTTCTTT. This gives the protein CASSQGITEAFF.

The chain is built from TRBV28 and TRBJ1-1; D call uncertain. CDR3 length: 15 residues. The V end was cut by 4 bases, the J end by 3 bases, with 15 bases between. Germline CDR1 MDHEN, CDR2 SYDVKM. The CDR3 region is CASSSISPWDTEAFF. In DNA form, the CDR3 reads TGTGCCAGCAGTTCCATCAGTCCGTGGGACACTGAAGCTTTCTTT. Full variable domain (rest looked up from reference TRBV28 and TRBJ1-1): DVKVTQSSRYLVKRTGEKVFLECVQDMDHENMFWYRQDPGLGLRLIYFSYDVKMKEKGDIPEGYSVSREKKERFSLILESASTNQTSMYLCASSSISPWDTEAFFGQGTRLTVV.

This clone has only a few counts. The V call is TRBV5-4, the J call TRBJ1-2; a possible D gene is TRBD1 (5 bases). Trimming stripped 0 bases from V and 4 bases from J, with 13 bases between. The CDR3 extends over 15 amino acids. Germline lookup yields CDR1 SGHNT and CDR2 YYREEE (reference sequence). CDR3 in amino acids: CASSLEQRGAYGYTF. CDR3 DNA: TGTGCCAGCAGCTTGGAACAGCGAGGGGCCTATGGCTACACCTTC.

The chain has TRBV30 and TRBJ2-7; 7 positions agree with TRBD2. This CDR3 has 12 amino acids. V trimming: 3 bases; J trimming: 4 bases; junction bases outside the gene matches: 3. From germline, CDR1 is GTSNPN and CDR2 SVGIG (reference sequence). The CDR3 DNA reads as TGTGCCTGGAGAAGCGGGACGTACGAGCAGTACTTC. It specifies CAWRSGTYEQYF.

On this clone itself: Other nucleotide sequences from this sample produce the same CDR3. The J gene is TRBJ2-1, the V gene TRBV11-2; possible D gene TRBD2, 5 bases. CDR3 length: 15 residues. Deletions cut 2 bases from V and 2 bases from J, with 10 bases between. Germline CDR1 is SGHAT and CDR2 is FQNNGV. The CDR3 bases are TGTGCCAGCAGCTTATTGGCGGGCCCCTACAATGAGCAGTTCTTC. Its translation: CASSLLAGPYNEQFF. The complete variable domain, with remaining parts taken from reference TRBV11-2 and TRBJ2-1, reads EAGVAQSPRYKIIEKRQSVAFWCNPISGHATLYWYQQILGQGPKLLIQFQNNGVVDDSQLPKDRFSAERLKGVDSTLKIQPAKLEDSAVYLCASSLLAGPYNEQFFGPGTRLTVL.

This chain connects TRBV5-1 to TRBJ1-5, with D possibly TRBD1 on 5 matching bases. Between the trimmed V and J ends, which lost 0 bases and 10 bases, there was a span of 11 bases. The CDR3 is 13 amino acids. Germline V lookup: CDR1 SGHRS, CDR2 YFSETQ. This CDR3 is CASSLEGPTPQHF. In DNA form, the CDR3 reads TGCGCCAGCAGCTTGGAGGGACCGACTCCCCAGCATTTT. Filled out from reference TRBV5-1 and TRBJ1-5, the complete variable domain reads KAGVTQTPRYLIKTRGQQVTLSCSPISGHRSVSWYQQTPGQGLQFLFEYFSETQRNKGNFPGRFSGRQFSNSRSEMNVSTLELGDSALYLCASSLEGPTPQHFGDGTRLSIL.